Below, 3 T cell receptor beta chains from the same sample are listed, as sequenced in a study of T cell clonality in common variable immunodeficiency. Sequencing used immunoSEQ multiplex PCR; TCRdb keeps in-frame clones, though not all of them. Altogether about 21,000 clones were found in the sample, and no singletons occur. These receptors are not linked to any known antigen. Study-wide points: In common variable immunodeficiency, TCR beta chains reportedly carried fewer deletions and N-nucleotide insertions.

The sequencing input was peripheral blood mononuclear cells. All receptors derive from a human donor with common variable immunodeficiency.

The sample holds many counts of this clone. The read ends 3 residues early relative to the CDR3; the germline J gene fills the gap. The genes are TRBV2 and TRBJ2-2, with 7 nucleotides matching TRBD1. The germline CDR1 and CDR2 sequences are SNHLY and FYNNEI. This CDR3 contains 14 residues. The trim removed 6 bases at V and 4 bases at J, leaving 5 bases unmatched. The DNA read from the CDR3 is TGTGCCAGCAGAAAGGACAGGCTCACCGGGGAG. Translating it yields CASRKDRLTGE. The CDR3, in full, reads CASRKDRLTGELFF. The full variable domain, with the rest looked up from reference TRBV2 and TRBJ2-2, is EPEVTQTPSHQVTQMGQEVILRCVPISNHLYFYWYRQILGQKVEFLVSFYNNEISEKSEIFDDQFSVERPDGSNFTLKIRSTKLEDSAMYFCASRKDRLTGELFFGEGSRLTVL.

Ten or more counts support this clone. The read ends 3 residues early relative to the CDR3; the germline J gene fills the gap. The chain links TRBV7-7 to TRBJ2-5; D might be TRBD2 (6 bases). This CDR3 spans 12 amino acids. Germline V lookup: CDR1 SSHAT, CDR2 FNYEAQ (reference sequence). The CDR3 spells CASSSGTPTQYF. The part of the CDR3 DNA that was read is TGTGCCAGCAGCTCCGGGACTCCTACC. Based on the CDR3 plus reference TRBV7-7 and TRBJ2-5, the full variable domain is GAGVSQSPRYKVTKRGQDVTLRCDPISSHATLYWYQQALGQGPEFLTYFNYEAQPDKSGLPSDRFSAERPEGSISTLTIQRTEQRDSAMYRCASSSGTPTQYFGPGTRLLVL.

At least ten counts were recorded for this clone. Coverage ceases 3 residues before the CDR3 finishes, and the germline J gene fills in the end. The chain has TRBV19 and TRBJ2-5; the match to TRBD2 covers 13 bases. The length of the CDR3 is 21 residues. V shed 5 bases and J 4 bases; nucleotides not matched to a gene: 22. Germline V gene data show CDR1 as LNHDA and CDR2 as SQIVND (reference sequence). Partial CDR3 DNA: TGTGCCAGTAGTCTCAACCCCCCACTAGCGGGGGGGAGTGTAGCCGGAGAGACC. It yields the protein CASSLNPPLAGGSVAGET. The whole CDR3 protein reads CASSLNPPLAGGSVAGETQYF.